These 24 T cell receptor beta chains were all obtained from the same sample, sequenced in a study of T cell responses to AZD1222 COVID-19 vaccine. The repertoire was sequenced with immunoSEQ multiplex PCR; TCRdb's copy has only in-frame clones and lacks some. The repertoire consists of 100,000 or so clones, with around 90% occurring once and the leading ten covering about 2%. Sample: peripheral blood, taken on day 0 of AZD1222 vaccination. All receptors come from an adult in good health.

This sequence joins TRBV6-5 and TRBJ2-3, with D perhaps matching TRBD1 (7 bases). The CDR3 runs 14 residues. The germline CDR1 and CDR2 sequences are MNHEY and SVGAGI. The V and J ends lost 6 bases and 1 base respectively, with 11 bases between them. The CDR3 loop is CASSDREGTDTQYF. CDR3 nucleotides: TGTGCCAGCAGCGACAGGGAGGGCACAGATACGCAGTATTTT.

The rearrangement joins TRBV6-2 or TRBV6-3 to TRBJ2-5; 8 bases fit TRBD2. V was pared by 6 bases and J by 7 bases, with 7 bases of the junction left unmatched. This CDR3 comprises 13 residues. The V gene's germline CDR1 is MNHEY and CDR2 SVGEGT. The CDR3 nucleotides read TGTGCCAGCAGCCCCGGGACTAGTGGGACCCAGTACTTC. Encoded protein: CASSPGTSGTQYF.

This chain links TRBV6-6 with TRBJ2-7, with D possibly being TRBD1 or TRBD2 (5 bases each). The germline CDR1 and CDR2 sequences are MNHNY and SVGAGI (reference sequence). With 8 bases removed from V and 5 bases from J, the gap between germline ends came to 19 bases. The CDR3 totals 14 residues. CDR3 sequence: CASGKGPDRHEQYF. CDR3 bases: TGTGCCAGCGGCAAGGGACCCGACAGACACGAGCAGTACTTC.

The DNA for the CDR3 is TGTGCCAGCAGCCAGGCTAGCGGGAGCTACGAGCAGTACTTC. Its protein is CASSQASGSYEQYF. V usage is TRBV3-1 (or the pseudogene TRBV3-2) and J usage is TRBJ2-7; 10 bases are a match to TRBD2. This CDR3 is 14 amino acids long. Trimming took 3 bases from V and 3 from J; bases not matched to a gene: 2. CDR1 is LGHDT and CDR2 is YNNKEL in the germline V gene (reference sequence).

This sequence joins TRBV2 and TRBJ2-1, with TRBD2 identical over 13 bases. V shed 6 bases and J 1 base; nucleotides not matched to a gene: 9. The CDR3 sequence is 18 residues long. Germline lookup yields CDR1 SNHLY and CDR2 FYNNEI. The CDR3 protein is CASRGAGLAGESYNEQFF. CDR3 in DNA: TGTGCCAGCAGGGGGGCCGGACTAGCGGGAGAGTCCTACAATGAGCAGTTCTTC.

The CDR3: CASSESVFREPKAFF. The CDR3 DNA sequence: TGCGCCAGCAGTGAGTCCGTTTTCCGGGAACCGAAAGCTTTCTTT. The chain joins TRBV10-2 to TRBJ1-1; D not certain. The CDR3 runs to 15 residues. Trimming took off 0 bases at V and 9 bases at J, with 17 bases between the two ends. Germline values: CDR1 WSHSY, CDR2 SAAADI.

This chain uses TRBV4-3 with TRBJ2-1, with TRBD1 identical over 12 bases. Losses at the gene ends were 4 bases for V and 3 bases for J; bases not matched to a gene: 4. There are 16 residues in the CDR3. CDR1 LGHNA and CDR2 YSLEER come from the germline V gene. This chain's CDR3 is CASSRGTGGGYNEQFF. CDR3 bases: TGCGCCAGCAGCCGAGGGACAGGGGGCGGCTACAATGAGCAGTTCTTC.

Written as DNA, the CDR3 is TGTGCCATCAGGCCGGGACTAGACTACAATGAGCAGTTCTTC. Translation: CAIRPGLDYNEQFF. The gene calls are TRBV10-3 and TRBJ2-1; 8 bases agree with TRBD2. CDR3 size: 14 residues. J was trimmed by 3 bases and V by 6 bases; bases with no gene match: 4. Germline V gene lookup returns CDR1 ENHRY and CDR2 SYGVKD.

This CDR3 is CASSSRGANVLTF. CDR3 nucleotide sequence: TGTGCCAGCAGCTCCCGGGGGGCCAACGTCCTGACTTTC. This rearrangement joins TRBV27 to TRBJ2-6; D unclear. This CDR3 has 13 amino acids. The V end lost 6 bases, the J end lost 4 bases, and 7 bases lay between the germline ends. Germline V gene lookup returns CDR1 MNHEY and CDR2 SMNVEV (reference sequence).

This chain connects TRBV30 to TRBJ2-7, with D tentatively TRBD1 (6 bases). Trimming stripped 3 bases from V and 0 bases from J, with 12 bases between. Germline V CDR1 and CDR2: GTSNPN, SVGIG (reference sequence). The CDR3 has 14 residues. The CDR3 bases are TGTGCCTGGAGGGACAGTTGGAGCTCCTACGAGCAGTACTTC. Amino acid sequence: CAWRDSWSSYEQYF.

This clone was seen a few times. This rearrangement joins TRBV5-4 to TRBJ2-7, with 7 bases identical to TRBD2. The ends lost 3 bases at V and 5 bases at J; junction bases unmatched: 8. Germline V gene data show CDR1 as SGHNT and CDR2 as YYREEE (reference sequence). CDR3 size: 14 residues. CDR3 nucleotides: TGTGCCAGCAGCTCGCGGGAGTTTAACCACGAGCAGTACTTC. It encodes CASSSREFNHEQYF.

The J gene is TRBJ1-5, the V gene TRBV28; D may be TRBD1 (6 bases). This CDR3 contains 15 residues. Germline assignment: CDR1 MDHEN and CDR2 SYDVKM. V lost 7 bases and J lost 1, with 14 bases in between. DNA of the CDR3: TGTGCCAGCACCCCCCTACAGGGAAGCAATCAGCCCCAGCATTTT. Translation gives CASTPLQGSNQPQHF. Supplemented by reference TRBV28 and TRBJ1-5, the full variable domain reads DVKVTQSSRYLVKRTGEKVFLECVQDMDHENMFWYRQDPGLGLRLIYFSYDVKMKEKGDIPEGYSVSREKKERFSLILESASTNQTSMYLCASTPLQGSNQPQHFGDGTRLSIL.

This rearrangement joins TRBV11-2 to TRBJ1-5, with no clear D. Germline V gives CDR1 SGHAT, CDR2 FQNNGV. The V gene lost 1 base and the J gene lost 4 bases, with 5 bases spanning the gap. There are 13 residues in the CDR3. The chain's CDR3 is CASSLVSNQPQHF. As DNA, the CDR3 is TGTGCCAGCAGCTTAGTTAGTAATCAGCCCCAGCATTTT.

This rearrangement joins TRBV2 to TRBJ1-2, with 9 positions matching TRBD1. Trimming took 8 bases from V and 4 from J; bases not matched to a gene: 2. This CDR3 has 12 amino acids. CDR1 SNHLY and CDR2 FYNNEI come from the germline V gene. CDR3 DNA sequence: TGTGCCAGCCTACAGGGGGCCTATGGCTACACCTTC. Amino acids: CASLQGAYGYTF.

This clone was observed a single time. This CDR3 is CASSFYYEQYF. The CDR3 DNA reads as TGTGCCAGCAGTTTTTACTACGAGCAGTACTTC. The chain combines TRBV28 with TRBJ2-7; D remains ambiguous. V lost 3 bases, J lost 3 bases, and 3 bases lay in between. CDR3 size: 11 residues. The V gene's germline CDR1 is MDHEN and CDR2 SYDVKM.

This sequence joins TRBV11-2 and TRBJ1-2; 8 bases align to TRBD1. This CDR3 is 13 amino acids long. The germline CDR1 and CDR2 sequences are SGHAT and FQNNGV. Unmatched junction bases numbered 2, after V lost 5 bases and J lost 3 bases. CDR3 protein: CASSPDRDYGYTF. The CDR3 DNA is TGTGCCAGCAGCCCGGACAGGGACTATGGCTACACCTTC.

This clone was detected only once. V and J are TRBV28 and TRBJ2-3; D is undetermined. Germline CDR1 MDHEN, CDR2 SYDVKM. The CDR3 is 14 residues long. V lost 10 bases, J lost 6 bases, and 20 bases lay in between. The CDR3 loop is CANSSPGRWDTQYF. The CDR3 DNA sequence: TGTGCCAACAGCTCCCCGGGCCGTTGGGATACGCAGTATTTT.

This clone was counted a few times. This chain links TRBV30 with TRBJ2-5; no clear D. V lost 0 bases and J 4 bases, leaving 9 bases between the germline ends. The CDR3 covers 13 residues. Germline V gene sequence: CDR1 GTSNPN, CDR2 SVGIG (reference sequence). Here the CDR3 reads CAWSVKLGETQYF. For the CDR3, the DNA is TGTGCCTGGAGTGTCAAGTTAGGAGAGACCCAGTACTTC.

The V call is TRBV5-8, the J call TRBJ2-7; D is unclear. The CDR3 extends over 13 amino acids. The ends were cut back, 2 bases at V and 2 bases at J, with 8 bases in the middle. Germline values: CDR1 SGHTS, CDR2 YDEGEE. This chain's CDR3 is CASSLSPAYEQYF. CDR3 bases: TGTGCCAGCAGCTTATCCCCCGCCTACGAGCAGTACTTC.

The chain is built from TRBV19 and TRBJ1-3; TRBD1 matches 7 bases. Germline V gene sequence: CDR1 LNHDA, CDR2 SQIVND (reference sequence). This CDR3 is built from 15 residues. The ends lost 9 bases at V and 8 bases at J; junction bases unmatched: 16. CDR3 sequence reads: CASRVRQGVLDTIYF. The CDR3 coding sequence is TGTGCCAGCAGAGTTCGACAGGGAGTTTTAGACACCATATATTTT.

A single count supports this clone. The V and J genes are TRBV30 and TRBJ1-1; D remains ambiguous. V was clipped by 5 bases and J by 7 bases, with 14 bases between them. Germline lookup yields CDR1 GTSNPN and CDR2 SVGIG (reference sequence). This CDR3 region has 12 residues. This CDR3 reads CAWDKLWGEAFF. In DNA, the CDR3 is TGTGCCTGGGACAAACTTTGGGGTGAAGCTTTCTTT.

A single count supports this clone. The DNA for the CDR3 is TGTGCCAGCAGCCCAAACACAGATACGCAGTATTTT. It is translated as CASSPNTDTQYF. The genes are TRBV7-3 and TRBJ2-3, with D unclear. Trimming stripped 5 bases from V and 2 bases from J, with 5 bases between. Germline V gene lookup returns CDR1 SGHTA and CDR2 FQGTGA. The CDR3 runs to 12 residues.

J is TRBJ1-2 and V is TRBV6-5; possible D gene TRBD1, 5 bases. Germline V gene sequence: CDR1 MNHEY, CDR2 SVGAGI. The CDR3 consists of 16 residues. V gave up 2 bases and J gave up 1 base, with 14 bases separating them. The CDR3 DNA reads as TGTGCCAGCAGTTACGTAGGGGCGGACCGTAACTATGGCTACACCTTC. Its protein product is CASSYVGADRNYGYTF.

This chain's CDR3 is CSGFEGLYGYTF. CDR3 nucleotides: TGCAGCGGATTCGAGGGACTGTACGGCTACACCTTC. This sequence joins TRBV29-1 and TRBJ1-2; D possibly corresponds to TRBD1 (5 bases). This CDR3 is 12 amino acids long. V lost 7 bases and J lost 8, with 17 bases in between. Germline-derived CDR1 and CDR2 are SQVTM and ANQGSEA.